One and the same sample provided the 7 T cell receptor beta chains below, sequenced in a study of blood T cell repertoires in COVID-19 (TCRdb year 2020). The receptor library was made with the immunoSEQ multiplex PCR assay. TCRdb holds this immuneACCESS table with in-frame rearrangements only. Some clones are missing; in checked studies, unresolved V genes explain under half, and the rest has no known cause. The sample table records approximately 190,000 clones; roughly 80% of these occur just once. Clones ranked in the top ten supply 7.8% of the sample. The sample consisted of peripheral blood. The origin of the receptors is a woman aged 55-69 years with COVID-19, enrolled during active disease.

The V gene is TRBV3-1 (or the pseudogene TRBV3-2), the J gene TRBJ2-3; D is uncertain. The CDR3 has 13 residues. Trimming cost V 1 base and J 3 bases, with 5 bases left between them. Germline V gene sequence: CDR1 LGHDT, CDR2 YNNKEL (reference sequence). The CDR3 reads CASSQARTDTQYF. Here the CDR3 DNA reads TGTGCCAGCAGCCAAGCTCGGACAGATACGCAGTATTTT.

The chain couples TRBV7-6 to TRBJ1-4, with 10 bases lining up with TRBD1. This CDR3 contains 17 residues. Unmatched junction bases numbered 11, after V lost 2 bases and J lost 8 bases. The V gene's germline CDR1 is SGHVS and CDR2 FNYEAQ. CDR3 nucleotide sequence: TGTGCCAGCAGCTTATCGGTCCGGACAGGGGGTACAGAAAAACTGTTTTTT. Its protein product is CASSLSVRTGGTEKLFF.

This clone was picked up one time. The chain has TRBV27 and TRBJ2-2, with 8 bases matching TRBD1. The CDR3 has 16 residues. Trimming at V came to 7 bases and at J to 3 bases, leaving 10 bases not matched to a gene. CDR1 MNHEY and CDR2 SMNVEV come from the germline V gene (reference sequence). The CDR3 here is CASTQQGVIDTGELFF. The CDR3 coding sequence is TGTGCCAGCACCCAACAGGGGGTTATAGACACCGGGGAGCTGTTTTTT.

This chain links TRBV15 with TRBJ1-5, with a possible D match to TRBD1 (5 bases). CDR1 and CDR2 (germline): LNHNV, YYDKDF (reference sequence). The CDR3 loop spans 16 amino acids. With 0 bases removed from V and 3 bases from J, the gap between germline ends came to 12 bases. CDR3 sequence (DNA): TGTGCCACCAGCAGAGATGTGCAGGGTCTCAATCAGCCCCAGCATTTT. Translation: CATSRDVQGLNQPQHF.

The CDR3 reads CASSVVSDRGNEQFF. The CDR3 nucleotides read TGTGCCAGCAGCGTAGTTTCTGACAGGGGCAATGAGCAGTTCTTC. The chain uses TRBV9 and TRBJ2-1; 8 nucleotides agree with TRBD1. CDR1 is SGDLS, CDR2 YYNGEE, per germline. The trim removed 0 bases at V and 6 bases at J, leaving 5 bases unmatched. This CDR3 spans 15 amino acids.

The chain recombines TRBV3-1 (or the pseudogene TRBV3-2) with TRBJ1-4; D ambiguous. The CDR3 runs 14 residues. V shed 4 bases and J shed 4 bases, with 10 bases lying between them. Germline V lookup: CDR1 LGHDT, CDR2 YNNKEL (reference sequence). The CDR3 region has the DNA TGTGCCAGCAGCCCGAGTGCGGGTAATGAAAAACTGTTTTTT. This translates into CASSPSAGNEKLFF.

The rearrangement joins TRBV10-2 to TRBJ1-5; TRBD1 matches at 11 bases. The V gene end was trimmed by 8 bases and the J gene end by 4 bases; junction bases not matched to a gene: 10. CDR1 and CDR2 from the germline V gene are WSHSY and SAAADI. The CDR3 totals 16 residues. The DNA for the CDR3 is TGCGCCAGCGGCGGACAGGGGGCGAAAGGGAATCAGCCCCAGCATTTT. This codes for CASGGQGAKGNQPQHF.